These T cell receptor beta chains were read from a single sample in a study of siplizumab effects on memory and regulatory T cells. Assay used: immunoSEQ multiplex PCR; TCRdb lists only in-frame clones, some missing. This sample has over 95,000 clones, with around 95% found just once. Input material: non-Treg CD4+ T cells sorted from blood. The receptor source for this set is a human donor in good health. CDR3s include the opening cysteine and the closing phenylalanine or tryptophan. The D gene is left open where the match is weak. Clone size is stated in some rows and not others, as once, few, many or a class when expanded.

D,J,V,size,DNA,CDR3
TRBD2,TRBJ2-3,TRBV5-4,NA,TGTGCTAGCGGGGGGGATACGCAGTATTTT,CASGGDTQYF
NA,TRBJ1-5,TRBV5-6,NA,TGTGCCAGCAGCTTGGGACAGAGCAATCAGCCCCAGCATTTT,CASSLGQSNQPQHF
NA,TRBJ2-2,TRBV29-1,NA,TGCAGCGTCGCCTGGACACCTACCGGGGAGCTGTTTTTT,CSVAWTPTGELFF
TRBD1,TRBJ2-1,TRBV27,NA,TGTGCCAGCAGGGACAGGGGCCCTTGGAATGAGCAGTTCTTC,CASRDRGPWNEQFF
NA,TRBJ2-7,TRBV5-8,NA,TGTGCCAGCACCAGAACAGGGACCCCCTACGAGCAGTACTTC,CASTRTGTPYEQYF
TRBD1,TRBJ2-1,TRBV28,NA,TGTGCCAGCAGTCACTATTACAGGGGCAATGAGCAGTTCTTC,CASSHYYRGNEQFF
NA,TRBJ2-3,TRBV2,NA,TGTGCCAGCAGTGTCTCAGATACGCAGTATTTT,CASSVSDTQYF
NA,TRBJ1-1,TRBV11-3,NA,TGTGCCAGCAGCATCGCGGGATTGAACACTGAAGCTTTCTTT,CASSIAGLNTEAFF
TRBD1,TRBJ1-5,TRBV18,NA,TGTGCCAGCTCACCGGACAGGCTTGGAGGGAATCAGCCCCAGCATTTT,CASSPDRLGGNQPQHF
NA,TRBJ2-1,TRBV10-3,NA,TGTGCCATCAGTGAGCCCGACGGAGACAATGAGCAGTTCTTC,CAISEPDGDNEQFF
TRBD1,TRBJ1-1,TRBV19,NA,TGTGCCAGTAGTGCGTTACCCAGGGGGCAGGATGAAGCTTTCTTT,CASSALPRGQDEAFF
TRBD1,TRBJ1-2,TRBV7-9,NA,TGTGCCAGCAGCTTTCCTACAGGGGGCACCCCCGATGGCTACACCTTC,CASSFPTGGTPDGYTF
NA,TRBJ1-1,TRBV5-5,once,TGTGCCAGCAGCTTGGGTGTGGGCCTCACACCCGAAGCTTTCTTT,CASSLGVGLTPEAFF
TRBD2,TRBJ2-5,TRBV7-9,NA,TGTGCCAGCACCAAAGGGACTAGCGGGGGATCCCAAGAGACCCAGTACTTC,CASTKGTSGGSQETQYF
NA,TRBJ2-7,TRBV6-1,NA,TGTGCCAGCAGCCGGACCATAAGTGAGCAGTACTTC,CASSRTISEQYF
TRBD1,TRBJ1-5,TRBV18,NA,TGTGCCAGCTCACCAACACAGGGGGATCAGCCCCAGCATTTT,CASSPTQGDQPQHF
NA,TRBJ2-7,TRBV10-3,NA,TGTGCCATCAGTGAGCCGGGGTTCTACGAGCAGTACTTC,CAISEPGFYEQYF
NA,TRBJ2-5,TRBV19,NA,TGTGCCAGCAGTACAAATTTCGCGCGGGGACTCCAAGAGACCCAGTACTTC,CASSTNFARGLQETQYF
TRBD2,TRBJ2-1,TRBV7-2,NA,TGTGCCAGCAGCTTAGCTAGCGGGGGGGAATATGAGCAGTTCTTC,CASSLASGGEYEQFF
NA,TRBJ2-1,TRBV28,NA,TGTGCCAGCAGTTGGCTAGAGGGGGTGTTAGGTGAGCAGTTCTTC,CASSWLEGVLGEQFF
NA,TRBJ2-7,TRBV18,NA,TGTGCCAGCTCAGCGGGCAGGAGATACTACGAGCAGTACTTC,CASSAGRRYYEQYF
NA,TRBJ2-3,TRBV7-9,once,TGTGCCAGCAGTTTGACCCAAGATACGCAGTATTTT,CASSLTQDTQYF
TRBD2,TRBJ2-1,TRBV9,NA,TGTGCCAGCAGCGTAGGGGTTAGCGGGGGCCTCAATGAGCAGTTCTTC,CASSVGVSGGLNEQFF
NA,TRBJ1-1,TRBV7-9,NA,TGTGCCAGCAGCTTAGATATTCCCACTGAAGCTTTCTTT,CASSLDIPTEAFF
NA,TRBJ1-2,TRBV5-6,NA,TGTGCCAGCAGCAAAGCGGACAGAAGAAACTATGGCTACACCTTC,CASSKADRRNYGYTF
TRBD1,TRBJ2-7,TRBV6-1,NA,TGTGCCAGCGCCGCGACAGGGTTCGAGCAGTACTTC,CASAATGFEQYF
NA,TRBJ1-1,TRBV2,NA,TGTGCCAGCAGCCAGTGGCTTACTGAAGCTTTCTTT,CASSQWLTEAFF
NA,TRBJ2-3,TRBV10-3,NA,TGTGCCATCAGTGTCTACAGGAACTCAGATACGCAGTATTTT,CAISVYRNSDTQYF
NA,TRBJ2-7,TRBV10-2,NA,TGCGCCAGCAGTGAGGGCCAGGGGACCTACGAGCAGTACTTC,CASSEGQGTYEQYF
NA,TRBJ2-1,TRBV25-1,NA,TGTGCCAGCAGTGAACCTGGGCGCAATGAGCAGTTCTTC,CASSEPGRNEQFF
NA,TRBJ2-2,TRBV11-2,NA,TGTGCCAGCAGCTTTGGCGGGGCCACCACCGGGGAGCTGTTTTTT,CASSFGGATTGELFF
NA,TRBJ1-1,TRBV28,NA,TGTGCCAGCAGTTCAGGTCCTATGAACACTGAAGCTTTCTTT,CASSSGPMNTEAFF
NA,TRBJ2-7,TRBV2,NA,TGTGCCAGCAGTGAAAGGCTTTCCTACGAGCAGTACTTC,CASSERLSYEQYF
TRBD2,TRBJ2-3,TRBV2,NA,TGTGCCAGCAGTAGACTAGCGGGGGGGCCCGGAGATACGCAGTATTTT,CASSRLAGGPGDTQYF
NA,TRBJ1-2,TRBV18,NA,TGTGCCAGCTCACCGGTGACTCTACGGACAGACTACTATGGCTACACCTTC,CASSPVTLRTDYYGYTF
NA,TRBJ2-7,TRBV5-4,NA,TGTGCCAGCAGCTTCCCTGGTGCAGTAAGCGAGCAGTACTTC,CASSFPGAVSEQYF
TRBD1,TRBJ2-1,TRBV23-1,NA,TGCGCCAGCAGTCAATCCGGGACAGCTCCTGAGCAGTTCTTC,CASSQSGTAPEQFF
NA,TRBJ2-2,TRBV7-2,NA,TGTGCCAGCAGCTTATGGACACAGAACACCGGGGAGCTGTTTTTT,CASSLWTQNTGELFF
TRBD1,TRBJ2-3,TRBV27,NA,TGTGCCAGCAGTATGGACAGGGGTATAGGTGATACGCAGTATTTT,CASSMDRGIGDTQYF
NA,TRBJ1-2,TRBV18,NA,TGTGCCAGCTCACCGTCCCGTGTTAACTATGGCTACACCTTC,CASSPSRVNYGYTF
TRBD1,TRBJ2-3,TRBV19,NA,TGTGCCAGTAGCCCGGGTCGAGGACAGGGAGATACGCAGTATTTT,CASSPGRGQGDTQYF
NA,TRBJ1-4,TRBV28,once,TGTGCCACCACACAGGGATCCCGGGCGACTAATGAAAAACTGTTTTTT,CATTQGSRATNEKLFF
NA,TRBJ2-6,TRBV10-3,NA,TGTGCCATCAAAGGGCCAGGAGAAGGGGCCAACGTCCTGACTTTC,CAIKGPGEGANVLTF
TRBD2,TRBJ2-3,TRBV19,NA,TGTGCCAGTAAACAGCGGGGGCCCATCAGCACAGATACGCAGTATTTT,CASKQRGPISTDTQYF
TRBD1,TRBJ1-5,TRBV28,NA,TGTGCCAGCATCGTACGACAGGGTGCGATGAATCAGCCCCAGCATTTT,CASIVRQGAMNQPQHF
NA,TRBJ2-1,TRBV7-3,once,TGTGCCAGCAGCTCTCTCTCCGGGACCGGGCGAGGTGAGCAGTTCTTC,CASSSLSGTGRGEQFF
NA,TRBJ2-3,TRBV11-2,NA,TGTGCCAGCAGCTTAGGAGGGGGGCTAACCCCATTGGATACGCAGTATTTT,CASSLGGGLTPLDTQYF
TRBD2,TRBJ2-3,TRBV11-2,NA,TGTGCCAGCAGCCTACTAGCGGGGGCCCGCACAGATACGCAGTATTTT,CASSLLAGARTDTQYF
NA,TRBJ1-3,TRBV28,NA,TGTGCCAGCAATTGGTGGGGGCCGGGAAACACCATATATTTT,CASNWWGPGNTIYF
NA,TRBJ1-4,TRBV6-1,few,TGTGCCAGCAGCCCACAGGTACTAGTTGAAAAACTGTTTTTT,CASSPQVLVEKLFF
TRBD2,TRBJ2-5,TRBV2,NA,TGTGCCAGCAGTTCTGGACTAGCGGGGGGTTTGTACCAAGAGACCCAGTACTTC,CASSSGLAGGLYQETQYF
NA,TRBJ2-2,TRBV7-2,few,TGTGCCAGCAGCTTACCGGGGGCGAACACCGGGGAGCTGTTTTTT,CASSLPGANTGELFF
NA,TRBJ1-3,TRBV28,NA,TGTGCCAGCAGTTTAATTCCGGCAGTGGGAAACACCATATATTTT,CASSLIPAVGNTIYF
TRBD2,TRBJ2-5,TRBV5-1,NA,TGCGCCAGCAGCTGGAGACTAGCGGGGGGCCAAGAGACCCAGTACTTC,CASSWRLAGGQETQYF
TRBD2,TRBJ2-3,TRBV6-4,NA,TGTGCCAGCAGTGACGAAGCGGGGGGGCCGAGAGATACGCAGTATTTT,CASSDEAGGPRDTQYF
TRBD2,TRBJ2-5,TRBV4-1,NA,TGCGCCAGCAGCGGGACTAGCGGGGGGATAGGACAAGAGACCCAGTACTTC,CASSGTSGGIGQETQYF
TRBD1,TRBJ2-2,TRBV9,NA,TGTGCCAGCAGCGCCGGGACAGGGGGCAACACCGGGGAGCTGTTTTTT,CASSAGTGGNTGELFF
TRBD1,TRBJ2-3,TRBV11-3,NA,TGTGCCAGCAGCTTAGGGGGACAGGGAACAGGAGATACGCAGTATTTT,CASSLGGQGTGDTQYF
NA,TRBJ1-2,TRBV21-1,NA,TGTGCCAGCAGCAAGAAAGGGACAGACTATGGCTACACCTTC,CASSKKGTDYGYTF
NA,TRBJ1-3,TRBV18,NA,TGTGCCAGCTCAGGGGGCTCTGGAAACACCATATATTTT,CASSGGSGNTIYF